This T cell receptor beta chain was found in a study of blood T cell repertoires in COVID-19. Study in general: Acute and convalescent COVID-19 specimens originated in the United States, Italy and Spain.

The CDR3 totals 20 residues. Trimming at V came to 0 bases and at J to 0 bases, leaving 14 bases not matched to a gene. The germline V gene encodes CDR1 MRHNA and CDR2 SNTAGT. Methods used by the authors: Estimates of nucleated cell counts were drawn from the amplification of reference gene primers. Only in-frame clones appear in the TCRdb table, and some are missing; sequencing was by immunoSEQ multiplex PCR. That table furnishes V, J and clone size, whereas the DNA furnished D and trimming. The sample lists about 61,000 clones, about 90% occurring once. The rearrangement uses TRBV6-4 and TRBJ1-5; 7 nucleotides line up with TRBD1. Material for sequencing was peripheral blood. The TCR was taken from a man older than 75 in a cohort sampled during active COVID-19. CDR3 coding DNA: TGTGCCAGCAGTGACTCGACGAACAGGGGCCTCTTCTATAGCAATCAGCCCCAGCATTTT. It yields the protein CASSDSTNRGLFYSNQPQHF.